The 15 T cell receptor beta chains given below trace back to one sample, sequenced in a study of regulatory T cells in long-lasting Graves disease. The time point was: persistent/refractory GD, antithyroid drugs over 5 years with positive TRAb. Scientists built the TCR library using RNA that was extracted from PBMCs. Investigators prepared the TCR beta libraries by applying iRepertoire HTBI primers and Arm-PCR of CDR3 regions. A single record per CDR3 protein comes from TCRdb applying MiXCR to the multiplex PCR reads. The data show under 500,000 distinct CDR3 sequences, more than 20% seen once. The material was peripheral blood mononuclear cells (PBMCs), obtained when the disease was refractory, from a patient treated with antithyroid drugs. The receptors shown here come from a female donor with Graves disease.

V and J are TRBV12-3 or TRBV12-4 and TRBJ1-6; possibly TRBD1 for D (6 bases). V lost 6 bases, J lost 15 bases, and 15 bases lay in between. The CDR3 runs to 12 residues. CDR3 residues: CASRSDSGRLHF. The CDR3, as DNA: TGTGCCAGCAGGTCGGACAGCGGACGCCTCCACTTT.

As regards this clonotype: A read error is likely here: a far larger clone is one base away. This sequence joins TRBV12-3 or TRBV12-4 and TRBJ2-7, with no clear D. The J call may be faulty, since TRBJ2-5 better matches the DNA end. The length of the CDR3 is 15 residues. CDR3 residues: CASSLASELRETQYF. DNA of the CDR3: TGTGCCAGCAGTTTAGCAAGTGAACTACGAGAGACCCAGTACTTC.

This clonotype was detected ten times or more. The V call is TRBV28, the J call TRBJ1-1; D gene uncertain. Germline CDR1 and CDR2: MDHEN and SYDVKM. CDR3 size: 11 residues. Trimming took 10 bases from V and 2 from J, leaving 8 bases between them. The CDR3 bases are TGTGCCACCGCTTCCAACACTGAAGCTTTCTTT. It specifies CATASNTEAFF.

On this clonotype: An end of the junction differs from the germline gene, which may be a read error. The chain carries TRBV4-1 and TRBJ2-2; D call uncertain. The germline V gene encodes CDR1 MGHRA and CDR2 YSYEKL. The CDR3 runs to 15 residues. The DNA for the CDR3 is TGCACCAGCAGCCAACCCTTATTTAACACCGGGGAGCTGTTTTTT. Its translation is CTSSQPLFNTGELFF.

This clonotype has at least ten counts. The chain is built from TRBV12-3 or TRBV12-4 and TRBJ2-5; 7 positions match TRBD2. There are 12 residues in the CDR3. With 8 bases clipped from V and 7 bases from J, the junction kept 7 bases outside the gene matches. CDR3 nucleotide sequence: TGTGCCAGCCAAGTGGGGGGGGGGACCCAGTACTTC. Protein product: CASQVGGGTQYF.

Many counts were recorded for this clonotype. The J gene is TRBJ2-7, the V gene TRBV10-3, with 12 bases fitting TRBD1. V gave up 6 bases and J gave up 7 bases; unmatched junction bases: 10. The CDR3 runs to 15 residues. The germline gives CDR1 ENHRY, CDR2 SYGVKD. This chain's CDR3 is CAIRVGGQGALEQYF. CDR3 bases: TGTGCCATCAGGGTAGGGGGACAGGGGGCTTTGGAGCAGTACTTC.

This clonotype has at least ten counts. The rearrangement uses TRBV3-1 and TRBJ1-2; D remains ambiguous. The V gene lost 0 bases and the J gene lost 4 bases, with 9 bases spanning the gap. The CDR3 has 14 amino acids. Germline loops: CDR1 LGHDT, CDR2 YNNKEL (reference sequence). In nucleotides, the CDR3 is TGTGCCAGCAGCCAAGATCTTACGGTCTATGGCTACACCTTC. It encodes CASSQDLTVYGYTF.

The table lists this clonotype with many counts. Here the CDR3 reads CASRGWENTEAFF. Here the CDR3 DNA reads TGTGCCAGCCGGGGGTGGGAAAACACTGAAGCTTTCTTT. The chain carries TRBV28 and TRBJ1-1; TRBD1 is a possible D gene (5 bases). CDR1 MDHEN and CDR2 SYDVKM come from the germline V gene. V was pared by 8 bases and J by 2 bases, with 12 bases between. The CDR3 has 13 amino acids.

This clonotype was detected ten times or more. The chain employs TRBV12-3 or TRBV12-4 and TRBJ1-2; 7 positions agree with TRBD1. Germline trimming cut 4 bases from V and 0 bases from J; bases unmatched to any gene: 2. The CDR3 is made up of 14 amino acids. CDR3: CASSWDSANYGYTF. CDR3 nucleotides: TGTGCCAGCAGTTGGGACAGCGCTAACTATGGCTACACCTTC.

This clonotype was observed at least ten times. V is TRBV2 and J is TRBJ2-7; maybe TRBD1 (6 bases). The CDR3 extends over 15 amino acids. CDR1 and CDR2 from the germline V gene are SNHLY and FYNNEI. V shed 3 bases and J shed 3 bases, with 15 bases lying between them. The CDR3 DNA follows: TGTGCCAGCAGTGATCCCTGGACAGACTACTACGAGCAGTACTTC. Protein sequence: CASSDPWTDYYEQYF.

This chain uses TRBV6-2 or TRBV6-3 with TRBJ2-7, with D perhaps matching TRBD1 (6 bases). Germline CDR1 and CDR2: MNHEY and SVGEGT. V was trimmed by 6 bases and J by 2 bases, leaving 17 bases between them. The CDR3 spans 15 residues. CDR3 region: CASSFSRDTTYEQYF. The CDR3 DNA reads as TGTGCCAGCAGCTTTTCCCGGGACACCACCTACGAGCAGTACTTC.

This clonotype has just a few counts. J is TRBJ2-7 and V is TRBV7-9, with D tentatively TRBD1 (5 bases). CDR1 is SEHNR and CDR2 is FQNEAQ in the germline V gene (reference sequence). With 2 bases removed from V and 3 bases from J, the gap between germline ends came to 14 bases. The CDR3 is made up of 15 amino acids. For the CDR3, the DNA is TGTGCCAGCAGCTTAATGTCAGGGAACAACTACGAGCAGTACTTC. Translated, it gives CASSLMSGNNYEQYF.

The chain recombines TRBV29-1 with TRBJ2-7; 7 nucleotides align to TRBD1. CDR3 length: 14 amino acids. After removal of 5 bases from V and 2 bases from J, the junction contained 9 bases not matched to a gene. The germline V gene has CDR1 SQVTM and CDR2 ANQGSEA. The CDR3 is CSVTDPGQPYEQYF. CDR3 DNA: TGCAGCGTTACTGATCCGGGACAGCCCTACGAGCAGTACTTC.

The table lists this clonotype with many counts. This chain links TRBV6-2 or TRBV6-3 with TRBJ2-5; a weak D match, TRBD1 (7 bases). CDR1 MNHEY and CDR2 SVGEGT come from the germline V gene. The CDR3 is made up of 14 amino acids. Trimming stripped 0 bases from V and 8 bases from J, with 13 bases between. This CDR3 is CASSYSSQGGTQYF. The DNA for the CDR3 is TGTGCCAGCAGTTACTCGAGTCAGGGGGGAACCCAGTACTTC.

This clonotype was counted once. The CDR3 here is CASSLETWGAEQFF. CDR3 coding DNA: TGTGCCAGCAGCTTAGAAACCTGGGGGGCTGAGCAGTTCTTC. The chain has TRBV7-2 and TRBJ2-1, with D tentatively TRBD1 or TRBD2 (6 bases each). CDR1 is SGHTA, CDR2 FQGNSA, per germline. V lost 1 base and J lost 9, with 13 bases in between. This CDR3 region has 14 residues.